The 32 T cell receptor beta chains in this list originate from one sample, sequenced in a study of control samples from healthy donors and cancer patients. Assay used: immunoSEQ multiplex PCR; TCRdb lists only in-frame clones, some missing. There are 100,000 or so clones in the sample; about 90% occur only once, and around 2.3% lies in the top ten. Sequenced: blood. The receptors were gathered from a woman under 30 in good health.

The chain joins TRBV7-9 to TRBJ2-1, with D unresolved. The CDR3 totals 17 residues. Trimming took 2 bases from V and 0 from J, leaving 14 bases between them. Germline V gene data show CDR1 as SEHNR and CDR2 as FQNEAQ (reference sequence). CDR3 amino acids: CASSLMVSANSYNEQFF. DNA of the CDR3: TGTGCCAGCAGCTTAATGGTGTCCGCCAACTCCTACAATGAGCAGTTCTTC. Full variable domain (remainder filled in from reference TRBV7-9 and TRBJ2-1): DTGVSQNPRHKITKRGQNVTFRCDPISEHNRLYWYRQTLGQGPEFLTYFQNEAQLEKSRLLSDRFSAERPKGSFSTLEIQRTEQGDSAMYLCASSLMVSANSYNEQFFGPGTRLTVL.

The gene calls are TRBV6-6 and TRBJ2-5; 9 nucleotides match TRBD2. J was trimmed by 5 bases and V by 11 bases; bases with no gene match: 3. The CDR3 length is 11 residues. Germline values: CDR1 MNHNY, CDR2 SVGAGI (reference sequence). This chain's CDR3 is CAAGGWETQYF. The CDR3 coding sequence is TGTGCCGCGGGAGGGTGGGAGACCCAGTACTTC.

The rearrangement links TRBV4-1 to TRBJ2-3, with 8 bases that match TRBD2. With 4 bases clipped from V and 2 bases from J, the junction kept 14 bases outside the gene matches. Germline-derived CDR1 and CDR2 are MGHRA and YSYEKL. This CDR3 spans 18 amino acids. The chain's CDR3 is CASSPSGSEPGHTDTQYF. The DNA of the CDR3 is TGCGCCAGCAGCCCCAGCGGGAGTGAGCCGGGGCACACAGATACGCAGTATTTT.

The chain combines TRBV6-2 or TRBV6-3 with TRBJ1-2; weak D call: TRBD1 (5 bases). Trimming took 4 bases from V and 4 from J, leaving 10 bases between them. CDR3 length: 13 amino acids. Germline CDR1 is MNHEY and CDR2 is SVGEGT. CDR3 in DNA: TGTGCCAGCAGTTTCGCGACAGTCTATGGCTACACCTTC. Protein sequence: CASSFATVYGYTF.

This clone is a singleton in its sample. The CDR3 DNA reads as TGTGCCAGCAGGGGACAGGGGATTAATCAGCCCCAGCATTTT. Amino acids: CASRGQGINQPQHF. The V call is TRBV27, the J call TRBJ1-5; 10 nucleotides agree with TRBD1. The germline V gene has CDR1 MNHEY and CDR2 SMNVEV (reference sequence). CDR3 size: 14 residues. V gave up 6 bases and J gave up 4 bases; unmatched junction bases: 3.

This clone was seen a single time. The rearrangement uses TRBV28 and TRBJ2-6; perhaps TRBD1 as D (6 bases). This CDR3 spans 19 amino acids. CDR1 and CDR2 from the germline V gene are MDHEN and SYDVKM. V was shortened by 7 bases and J by 1 base, with 23 bases between the two germline ends. The CDR3 loop reads CASTQAGGPIISGANVLTF. Here the CDR3 DNA reads TGTGCCAGCACCCAGGCTGGGGGCCCTATTATATCTGGGGCCAACGTCCTGACTTTC.

The rearrangement links TRBV27 to TRBJ1-5, with TRBD1 as a possible D gene (5 bases). The CDR3 has 12 amino acids. CDR1 and CDR2 (germline): MNHEY, SMNVEV (reference sequence). V lost 3 bases, J lost 7 bases, and 7 bases lay in between. CDR3: CASSFPGQPQHF. The CDR3 DNA sequence: TGTGCCAGCAGTTTCCCAGGGCAGCCCCAGCATTTT.

This chain connects TRBV24-1 to TRBJ2-2; 9 nucleotides agree with TRBD2. CDR3 size: 14 residues. Germline CDR1 and CDR2: KGHDR and SFDVKD. V lost 8 bases and J lost 2; bases outside the gene matches: 2. CDR3 amino acids: CATKLAGNTGELFF. The CDR3 nucleotides are TGTGCCACCAAACTAGCGGGCAACACCGGGGAGCTGTTTTTT.

The table lists this clone with a count of one. Other DNA sequences within the sample encode an identical CDR3. The CDR3: CAWSVSSNQPQHF. The DNA for the CDR3 is TGTGCCTGGAGTGTAAGCAGCAATCAGCCCCAGCATTTT. The rearrangement joins TRBV30 to TRBJ1-5; D not certain. Trimming took 0 bases from V and 1 from J, leaving 4 bases between them. The CDR3 consists of 13 residues. Germline V CDR1 and CDR2: GTSNPN, SVGIG (reference sequence). The entire variable domain, with the rest obtained from reference TRBV30 and TRBJ1-5, is as follows: SQTIHQWPATLVQPVGSPLSLECTVEGTSNPNLYWYRQAAGRGLQLLFYSVGIGQISSEVPQNLSASRPQDRQFILSSKKLLLSDSGFYLCAWSVSSNQPQHFGDGTRLSIL.

In nucleotides, the CDR3 is TGTGCCAGCAGTTTAAAACGCTCTGGAAACACCATATATTTT. Amino acid sequence: CASSLKRSGNTIYF. This rearrangement joins TRBV28 to TRBJ1-3; D ambiguous. The V gene lost 2 bases and the J gene lost 0 bases, with 5 bases spanning the gap. This CDR3 has 14 residues. Germline lookup yields CDR1 MDHEN and CDR2 SYDVKM.

The J gene is TRBJ2-1, the V gene TRBV6-4; 7 bases match TRBD1. The V segment lost 2 bases and the J segment 5 bases; nucleotides outside the gene matches: 0. CDR3 length equals 13 residues. Germline CDR1 reads MRHNA; CDR2 reads SNTAGT. This CDR3 is CASSDRGHNEQFF. As DNA, the CDR3 is TGTGCCAGCAGTGACAGGGGGCACAATGAGCAGTTCTTC.

The rearrangement uses TRBV9 and TRBJ2-2; TRBD1 or TRBD2 may be the D gene (6 bases each). Looked up from germline, CDR1 is SGDLS and CDR2 is YYNGEE. CDR3 size: 16 residues. The ends were cut back, 0 bases at V and 3 bases at J, with 12 bases in the middle. The CDR3 DNA sequence: TGTGCCAGCAGCGTAGAGGGGGGAGACTACACCGGGGAGCTGTTTTTT. Translating gives CASSVEGGDYTGELFF.

V is TRBV25-1 and J is TRBJ2-3; 8 bases are shared with TRBD2. Germline trimming cut 2 bases from V and 0 bases from J; bases unmatched to any gene: 1. CDR1 and CDR2 from the germline V gene are MGHDK and SYGVNS. This CDR3 has 15 residues. CDR3 region: CASSEAGGSTDTQYF. As DNA, the CDR3 is TGTGCCAGCAGTGAAGCGGGGGGTAGCACAGATACGCAGTATTTT.

The chain is built from TRBV19 and TRBJ1-1; D remains unclear. V lost 10 bases, J lost 2 bases, and 14 bases lay in between. Germline loops: CDR1 LNHDA, CDR2 SQIVND (reference sequence). The CDR3 runs 13 residues. For the CDR3, the DNA is TGTGCCACTCTAAATTTTTTCAACACTGAAGCTTTCTTT. Amino acids: CATLNFFNTEAFF.

The chain couples TRBV9 to TRBJ1-1; 9 bases align to TRBD1. This CDR3 contains 16 residues. The junction had 15 bases not matched to a gene; V was cut back by 3 bases and J by 9 bases. Per germline, CDR1 SGDLS and CDR2 YYNGEE. The CDR3 DNA reads TGTGCCAGCAGCGCCGACCTCCGGGGACAGGGAGATAAAGCTTTCTTT. Its translation: CASSADLRGQGDKAFF.

V gene TRBV14 combines with J gene TRBJ1-4; 10 nucleotides align to TRBD1. The V gene end was trimmed by 0 bases and the J gene end by 7 bases; junction bases not matched to a gene: 2. The CDR3 has 15 amino acids. Germline V gene lookup returns CDR1 SGHDN and CDR2 FVKESK. CDR3 sequence reads: CASSQEGTGVEKLFF. CDR3 nucleotides: TGTGCCAGCAGCCAAGAGGGGACAGGGGTTGAAAAACTGTTTTTT.

The chain combines TRBV9 with TRBJ1-6; D call uncertain. CDR1 is SGDLS and CDR2 is YYNGEE in the germline V gene. Trimming stripped 3 bases from V and 7 bases from J, with 8 bases between. This CDR3 contains 13 residues. The CDR3 is CASSALGNSPLHF. CDR3 coding DNA: TGTGCCAGCAGCGCCCTCGGGAATTCACCCCTCCACTTT.

V is TRBV7-9 and J is TRBJ2-4, with TRBD2 matching 7 bases. The V gene's germline CDR1 is SEHNR and CDR2 FQNEAQ (reference sequence). Germline trimming cut 0 bases from V and 5 bases from J; bases unmatched to any gene: 4. The CDR3 spans 15 residues. The DNA for the CDR3 is TGTGCCAGCAGCTTAGCGAGGCTAGCGGAAAACATTCAGTACTTC. Translation: CASSLARLAENIQYF. The full variable domain, in which reference TRBV7-9 and TRBJ2-4 provide the parts outside the CDR3, is DTGVSQNPRHKITKRGQNVTFRCDPISEHNRLYWYRQTLGQGPEFLTYFQNEAQLEKSRLLSDRFSAERPKGSFSTLEIQRTEQGDSAMYLCASSLARLAENIQYFGAGTRLSVL.

This clone has a single count. The rearrangement uses TRBV5-1 and TRBJ2-3; D not resolved. CDR3 length: 15 residues. Germline lookup yields CDR1 SGHRS and CDR2 YFSETQ. V gave up 0 bases and J gave up 1 base, with 9 bases separating them. CDR3 sequence: CASSLGGDGTDTQYF. The CDR3 DNA reads as TGCGCCAGCAGCTTGGGCGGCGATGGCACAGATACGCAGTATTTT.

The chain is built from TRBV5-1 and TRBJ2-5; 8 bases are shared with TRBD2. The CDR3 has 16 amino acids. Trimming removed 3 bases from V and 5 bases from J; junction bases left unmatched: 12. From germline, CDR1 is SGHRS and CDR2 YFSETQ. Here the CDR3 reads CASSWALRGGQETQYF. The CDR3 DNA reads as TGCGCCAGCAGCTGGGCCCTCCGGGGGGGGCAGGAGACCCAGTACTTC.

The chain has TRBV5-1 and TRBJ1-1, with D unresolved. Germline CDR1 is SGHRS and CDR2 is YFSETQ. The ends were cut back, 4 bases at V and 3 bases at J, with 13 bases in the middle. This CDR3 has 14 amino acids. CDR3 nucleotide sequence: TGCGCCAGCAGCCTATATTGGGCCCACACTGAAGCTTTCTTT. It yields the protein CASSLYWAHTEAFF.

CDR3 region: CAWTSLGYGYTF. CDR3 DNA sequence: TGTGCCTGGACAAGCCTTGGGTATGGCTACACCTTC. This chain uses TRBV30 with TRBJ1-2; D remains ambiguous. Trimming took 4 bases from V and 5 from J, leaving 11 bases between them. The germline V gene encodes CDR1 GTSNPN and CDR2 SVGIG (reference sequence). The CDR3 is 12 amino acids.

The chain has TRBV5-4 and TRBJ2-2, with D uncertain. Trimming cost V 0 bases and J 0 bases, with 15 bases left between them. CDR3 size: 18 residues. Per the germline V gene, CDR1 is SGHNT and CDR2 is YYREEE (reference sequence). In nucleotides, the CDR3 is TGTGCCAGCAGCTTGGGCCAAGGGCGGACCGCGAACACCGGGGAGCTGTTTTTT. Translating gives CASSLGQGRTANTGELFF.

The chain couples TRBV20-1 to TRBJ2-1; a weak D match, TRBD1 (6 bases). The V gene lost 0 bases and the J gene lost 10 bases, with 7 bases spanning the gap. Germline CDR1 reads DFQATT; CDR2 reads SNEGSKA (reference sequence). CDR3 length: 11 residues. The CDR3 here is CSAREDREQFF. In DNA, the CDR3 is TGCAGTGCTAGAGAGGACAGAGAGCAGTTCTTC.

The chain couples TRBV15 to TRBJ1-1, with D perhaps matching TRBD1 (6 bases). CDR1 is LNHNV, CDR2 YYDKDF, per germline (reference sequence). V lost 9 bases and J lost 10, with 21 bases in between. The CDR3 has 13 amino acids. The CDR3 DNA reads TGTGCCACGAGGGGACACTCGCAGGTTAGAGCTTTCTTT. Its translation: CATRGHSQVRAFF.

Points on this clone: Other DNA sequences in this sample translate to the same CDR3. This sequence joins TRBV6-1 and TRBJ1-5; D remains ambiguous. This CDR3 has 11 amino acids. Germline CDR1 is MNHNS and CDR2 is SASEGT. V lost 2 bases, J lost 7 bases, and 3 bases lay in between. Here the CDR3 reads CASSETQPQHF. The DNA for the CDR3 is TGTGCCAGCAGTGAAACCCAGCCCCAGCATTTT.

CDR3 residues: CASSFQGVNNEQFF. DNA for the CDR3: TGTGCCAGCAGCTTCCAGGGTGTAAACAATGAGCAGTTCTTC. V is TRBV7-8 and J is TRBJ2-1, with D tentatively TRBD1 (5 bases). This CDR3 contains 14 residues. V was clipped by 3 bases and J by 5 bases, with 11 bases between them. CDR1 SGHVS and CDR2 FQNEAQ come from the germline V gene.

The chain has TRBV10-1 and TRBJ1-4, with D uncertain. The CDR3 covers 13 residues. Germline V gene sequence: CDR1 WNHNN, CDR2 SYGVQD (reference sequence). The V gene lost 11 bases and the J gene lost 0 bases, with 10 bases spanning the gap. CDR3: CAVVPSTNEKLFF. CDR3 nucleotide sequence: TGCGCCGTCGTACCTTCAACTAATGAAAAACTGTTTTTT.

This clone was found a few times. The chain combines TRBV7-9 with TRBJ1-2; D is undetermined. The CDR3 has 12 residues. V was trimmed by 2 bases and J by 8 bases, leaving 9 bases between them. The V gene's germline CDR1 is SEHNR and CDR2 FQNEAQ (reference sequence). CDR3 nucleotides: TGTGCCAGCAGCTTATGGGAGGAAGGCTACACCTTC. As protein: CASSLWEEGYTF.

The gene calls are TRBV28 and TRBJ2-7; D may correspond to TRBD1 or TRBD2 (5 bases each). This CDR3 has 14 amino acids. CDR1 and CDR2 (germline): MDHEN, SYDVKM. V was shortened by 8 bases and J by 3 bases, with 17 bases between the two germline ends. CDR3 sequence reads: CASGGTGPLYEQYF. CDR3 DNA: TGTGCCAGCGGGGGAACGGGACCCCTCTACGAGCAGTACTTC.

The J gene is TRBJ1-2, the V gene TRBV15, with D possibly matching TRBD1 (6 bases). V was cut by 0 bases and J by 8 bases, with 13 bases left in between. Looked up from germline, CDR1 is LNHNV and CDR2 is YYDKDF (reference sequence). This CDR3 is built from 14 residues. In nucleotides, the CDR3 is TGTGCCACCAGCAGAGATATACAGGGCTGGGGCTACACCTTC. It translates to CATSRDIQGWGYTF.

This chain uses TRBV5-4 with TRBJ1-2; 9 bases are shared with TRBD1. Losses at the gene ends were 5 bases for V and 1 base for J; bases not matched to a gene: 6. The CDR3 contains 15 residues. In germline, CDR1 is SGHNT, CDR2 YYREEE (reference sequence). The CDR3 reads CASRRTGEDNYGYTF. The DNA for the CDR3 is TGTGCCAGCAGGAGGACAGGGGAGGATAACTATGGCTACACCTTC.